The sequence of this T cell receptor beta chain was determined in a study of OX40 agonist ivuxolimab in advanced cancers. Study-level information: A male proportion of about 80% was recorded, with mean age around 55 years and range about 23 to 90. Earlier treatment with anti-PD-1, anti-PD-L1 or anti-CTLA-4 was permitted, and less than 50% had received some. General observations from the study: At 0.1 to 3.0 mg/kg, clonal expansion of CD4+ and CD8+ blood T cells had occurred by week 6.

Sequencing used immunoSEQ multiplex PCR; TCRdb keeps in-frame clones, though not all of them. Found here are tens of thousands of clones, about 90% of them singletons; the top ten hold 8.7%. In the case of this clone: The antigen remains unidentified.

Patients were ruled out by autoimmune disease history or systemic immunosuppression. This CDR3 is 15 amino acids long. Germline V gives CDR1 MGHRA, CDR2 YSYEKL. The TCR was taken from an adult with an advanced solid tumor such as melanoma, head and neck, liver or kidney cancer. The chain uses TRBV4-1 and TRBJ2-5, with 10 bases fitting TRBD2. The end of the DNA is better explained by TRBJ2-7, so the J call may be wrong. Sequences were derived from CD4+ or CD8+ T cells sorted from blood, sampled in a trial of the OX40 agonist ivuxolimab. For the CDR3, the DNA is TGCGCCAGCAGCCACACTAGCGGGACCCTCTACGAGCAGTACTTC. Encoded protein: CASSHTSGTLYEQYF.